This passage covers 13 T cell receptor beta chains from one sample sequenced in a study of T cells in localized non-small cell lung cancer. The repertoire was sequenced with immunoSEQ multiplex PCR; TCRdb's copy has only in-frame clones and lacks some. The data hold several thousand clones, with about 90% observed a single time. Here the sequenced sample was peripheral blood mononuclear cells, taken before any cancer treatment. These receptors all stem from a male donor older than 55 with stage II lung adenocarcinoma.

V gene TRBV19 combines with J gene TRBJ1-2; 7 bases are shared with TRBD1. Looked up from germline, CDR1 is LNHDA and CDR2 is SQIVND (reference sequence). The length of the CDR3 is 16 residues. Losses at the gene ends were 4 bases for V and 0 bases for J; bases not matched to a gene: 8. The CDR3 nucleotides read TGTGCCAGTAGTACCTTCGGGACAGCGACTAACTATGGCTACACCTTC. Protein: CASSTFGTATNYGYTF.

The rearrangement uses TRBV6-4 and TRBJ2-3; TRBD1 might be the D (6 bases). CDR1 and CDR2 from the germline V gene are MRHNA and SNTAGT. Trimming left V 3 bases short and J 5 bases short, with 9 bases between. CDR3 length: 13 amino acids. Written as DNA, the CDR3 is TGTGCCAGCAGTGAAAGCAGGGGAGATACGCAGTATTTT. Protein sequence: CASSESRGDTQYF.

The V call is TRBV5-1, the J call TRBJ2-3; D ambiguous. Germline loops: CDR1 SGHRS, CDR2 YFSETQ. The CDR3 covers 15 residues. The V and J ends lost 0 bases and 4 bases respectively, with 12 bases between them. The CDR3 spells CASSLVDSNADTQYF. In nucleotides, the CDR3 is TGCGCCAGCAGCTTGGTGGATTCTAACGCAGATACGCAGTATTTT. The variable domain in full, with the rest retrieved from reference TRBV5-1 and TRBJ2-3, is KAGVTQTPRYLIKTRGQQVTLSCSPISGHRSVSWYQQTPGQGLQFLFEYFSETQRNKGNFPGRFSGRQFSNSRSEMNVSTLELGDSALYLCASSLVDSNADTQYFGPGTRLTVL.

The rearrangement uses TRBV10-2 and TRBJ2-3; D is undetermined. Germline V gives CDR1 WSHSY, CDR2 SAAADI. The V end was cut by 4 bases, the J end by 2 bases, with 7 bases between. This CDR3 spans 13 amino acids. CDR3 amino acids: CASSGRYTDTQYF. The CDR3 nucleotides are TGCGCCAGCAGTGGCAGATACACAGATACGCAGTATTTT.

This chain joins TRBV5-1 and TRBJ2-5; TRBD1 agrees at 7 bases. Germline V gene sequence: CDR1 SGHRS, CDR2 YFSETQ. V shed 3 bases and J 1 base; nucleotides not matched to a gene: 3. CDR3 length: 14 residues. Here the CDR3 reads CASSWGTAQETQYF. The DNA for the CDR3 is TGCGCCAGCAGCTGGGGGACAGCCCAAGAGACCCAGTACTTC.

The rearrangement links TRBV6-5 to TRBJ1-4; TRBD1 might be the D (6 bases). The CDR3 sequence is 14 residues long. Germline V lookup: CDR1 MNHEY, CDR2 SVGAGI. V was trimmed by 8 bases and J by 0 bases, leaving 10 bases between them. The CDR3 DNA reads TGTGCCAGCTCTCGGACAGCAACTAATGAAAAACTGTTTTTT. Protein: CASSRTATNEKLFF.

This clone was detected only a few times. The chain couples TRBV5-1 to TRBJ2-7; TRBD2 is a possible D gene (7 bases). From germline, CDR1 is SGHRS and CDR2 YFSETQ. V lost 4 bases and J 3 bases, leaving 20 bases between the germline ends. The CDR3 is 16 residues long. The CDR3 coding sequence is TGCGCCAGCAGCAGGAACAGGGTGGGGGAGGGCTACGAGCAGTACTTC. It codes for CASSRNRVGEGYEQYF.

The chain uses TRBV4-1 and TRBJ1-2; no firm D call. Between the trimmed V and J ends, which lost 0 bases and 2 bases, there was a span of 10 bases. The CDR3 loop spans 15 amino acids. Germline CDR1 is MGHRA and CDR2 is YSYEKL. Written as DNA, the CDR3 is TGCGCCAGCAGCCAAGAGCCAGCTACAAACTATGGCTACACCTTC. Translated, it gives CASSQEPATNYGYTF.

The chain links TRBV18 to TRBJ1-5; 7 bases align to TRBD1. This CDR3 is built from 14 residues. V trimming: 6 bases; J trimming: 2 bases; junction bases outside the gene matches: 4. Germline V gene lookup returns CDR1 KGHSH and CDR2 LQKENI. The CDR3 coding sequence is TGTGCCAGCTCTGACAGGGATGGCAATCAGCCCCAGCATTTT. Amino acids: CASSDRDGNQPQHF.

The chain combines TRBV19 with TRBJ1-5, with D unclear. V was cut by 4 bases and J by 4 bases, with 14 bases left in between. CDR1 and CDR2 from the germline V gene are LNHDA and SQIVND (reference sequence). The CDR3 is made up of 15 amino acids. CDR3 in DNA: TGTGCCAGTAGTAAGAGGCTGGGAGGGAATCAGCCCCAGCATTTT. Residues: CASSKRLGGNQPQHF. Complete variable domain (other parts from reference TRBV19 and TRBJ1-5): DGGITQSPKYLFRKEGQNVTLSCEQNLNHDAMYWYRQDPGQGLRLIYYSQIVNDFQKGDIAEGYSVSREKKESFPLTVTSAQKNPTAFYLCASSKRLGGNQPQHFGDGTRLSIL.

Comment on this clone: The junction departs from the called germline gene at one end, perhaps through a read error. V usage is TRBV27 and J usage is TRBJ2-1; D is tentatively TRBD1 or TRBD2 (6 bases each). The CDR3 loop spans 18 amino acids. The germline gives CDR1 MNHEY, CDR2 SMNVEV (reference sequence). CDR3 DNA sequence: TGTGCCAACAGTGGGGTGGGGGGCTTCTTCAAGTGGGGCAGTGAGCAGTTCTTC. Protein: CANSGVGGFFKWGSEQFF.

The chain has TRBV11-2 and TRBJ2-5, with D perhaps being TRBD1 or TRBD2 (5 bases each). The J call may not be correct, given that the DNA end is closer to TRBJ2-7. Germline V lookup: CDR1 SGHAT, CDR2 FQNNGV. CDR3 size: 15 residues. The CDR3 here is CASSLGTVRGHEQYF. For the CDR3, the DNA is TGTGCCAGCAGCTTAGGGACGGTGAGGGGCCACGAGCAGTACTTC.

The CDR3 nucleotides are TGTGCCAGCACCCAACAGGGGGCCAGCACCGGGGAGCTGTTTTTT. Its protein product is CASTQQGASTGELFF. The rearrangement uses TRBV7-2 and TRBJ2-2; 9 nucleotides agree with TRBD1. The CDR3 consists of 15 residues. Germline V CDR1 and CDR2: SGHTA, FQGNSA. The J segment lost 4 bases and the V segment lost 7 bases, leaving 7 bases of the junction unmatched.